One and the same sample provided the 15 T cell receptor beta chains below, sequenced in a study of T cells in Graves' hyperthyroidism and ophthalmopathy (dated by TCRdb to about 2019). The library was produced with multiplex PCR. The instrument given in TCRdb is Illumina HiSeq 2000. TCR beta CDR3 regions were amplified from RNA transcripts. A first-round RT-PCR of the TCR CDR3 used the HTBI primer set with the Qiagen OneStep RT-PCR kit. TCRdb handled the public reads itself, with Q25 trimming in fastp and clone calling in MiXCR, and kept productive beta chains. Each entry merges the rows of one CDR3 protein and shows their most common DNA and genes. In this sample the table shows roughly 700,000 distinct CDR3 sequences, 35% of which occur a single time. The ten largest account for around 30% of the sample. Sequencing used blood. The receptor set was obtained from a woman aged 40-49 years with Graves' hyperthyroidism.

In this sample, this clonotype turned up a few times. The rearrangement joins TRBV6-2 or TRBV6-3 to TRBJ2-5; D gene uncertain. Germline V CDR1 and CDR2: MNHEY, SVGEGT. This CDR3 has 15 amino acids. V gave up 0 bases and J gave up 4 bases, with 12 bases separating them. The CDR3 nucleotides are TGTGCCAGCAGTTACTCGTTCAGTGAGACAGAGACCCAGTACTTC. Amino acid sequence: CASSYSFSETETQYF.

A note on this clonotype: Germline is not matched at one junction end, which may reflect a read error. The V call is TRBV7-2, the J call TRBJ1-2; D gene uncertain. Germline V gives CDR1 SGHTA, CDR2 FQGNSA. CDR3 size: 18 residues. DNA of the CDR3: TGCGCCAGCAGCCCTCGGATCCTTCAGGTCACGGCCCCTCATGGCTACACCTTC. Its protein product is CASSPRILQVTAPHGYTF.

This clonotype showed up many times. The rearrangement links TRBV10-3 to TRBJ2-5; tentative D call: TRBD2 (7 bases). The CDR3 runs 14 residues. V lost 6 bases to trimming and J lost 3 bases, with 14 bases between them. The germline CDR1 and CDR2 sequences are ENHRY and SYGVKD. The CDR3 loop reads CAISPGGGEETQYF. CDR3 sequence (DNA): TGTGCCATCAGCCCTGGAGGGGGGGAAGAGACCCAGTACTTC.

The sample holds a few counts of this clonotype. The CDR3, as DNA: TGTGCCAGCAGCCGCGTCGTAGGGGACAGGGACTTGGAAAAACTGTTTTTT. Translation: CASSRVVGDRDLEKLFF. The chain links TRBV7-2 to TRBJ1-4, with 9 bases fitting TRBD1. This CDR3 comprises 17 residues. Germline CDR1 and CDR2: SGHTA and FQGNSA. After removal of 5 bases from V and 8 bases from J, the junction contained 15 bases not matched to a gene. The full variable domain, rest sourced from reference TRBV7-2 and TRBJ1-4, is GAGVSQSPSNKVTEKGKDVELRCDPISGHTALYWYRQSLGQGLEFLIYFQGNSAPDKSGLPSDRFSAERTGGSVSTLTIQRTQQEDSAVYLCASSRVVGDRDLEKLFFGSGTQLSVL.

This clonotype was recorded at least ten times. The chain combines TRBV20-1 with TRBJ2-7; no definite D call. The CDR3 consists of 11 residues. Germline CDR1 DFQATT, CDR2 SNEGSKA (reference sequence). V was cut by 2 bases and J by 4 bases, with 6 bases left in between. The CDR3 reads CSARKEYEQYF. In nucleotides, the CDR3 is TGCAGTGCTAGAAAGGAGTACGAGCAGTACTTC.

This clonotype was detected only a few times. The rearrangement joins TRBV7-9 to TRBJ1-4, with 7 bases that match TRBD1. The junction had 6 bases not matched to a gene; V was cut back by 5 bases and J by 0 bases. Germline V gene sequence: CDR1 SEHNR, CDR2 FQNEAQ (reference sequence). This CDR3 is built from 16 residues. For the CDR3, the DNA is TGTGCCAGCAGCCATGACAGGGCCGCAACTAATGAAAAACTGTTTTTT. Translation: CASSHDRAATNEKLFF.

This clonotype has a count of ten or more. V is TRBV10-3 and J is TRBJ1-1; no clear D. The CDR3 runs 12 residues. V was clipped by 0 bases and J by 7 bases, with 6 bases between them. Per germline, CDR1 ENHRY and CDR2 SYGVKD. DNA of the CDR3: TGTGCCATCAGTGAGTCTAGCGGTGAAGCTTTCTTT. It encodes CAISESSGEAFF.

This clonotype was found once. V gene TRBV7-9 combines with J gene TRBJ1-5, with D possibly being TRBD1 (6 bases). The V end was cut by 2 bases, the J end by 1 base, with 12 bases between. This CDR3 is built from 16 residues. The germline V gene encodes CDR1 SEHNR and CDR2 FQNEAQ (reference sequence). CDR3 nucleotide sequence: TGTGCCAGCAGCTTAAATACAGGGTGGAGCAATCAGCCCCAGCATTTT. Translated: CASSLNTGWSNQPQHF.

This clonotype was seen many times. The CDR3 region is CASSPGRETQYF. CDR3 nucleotides: TGTGCCAGCAGCCCCGGTCGGGAGACCCAGTACTTC. This rearrangement joins TRBV7-9 to TRBJ2-5; unclear D gene. The length of the CDR3 is 12 residues. Trimming took 5 bases from V and 5 from J, leaving 9 bases between them. Germline lookup yields CDR1 SEHNR and CDR2 FQNEAQ (reference sequence).

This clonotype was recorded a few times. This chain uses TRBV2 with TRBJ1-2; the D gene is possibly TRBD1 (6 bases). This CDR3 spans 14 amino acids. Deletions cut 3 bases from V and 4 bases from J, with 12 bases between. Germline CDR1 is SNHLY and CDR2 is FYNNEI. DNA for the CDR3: TGTGCCAGCAGTGACCGGGGGGCACCCTATGGCTACACCTTC. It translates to CASSDRGAPYGYTF.

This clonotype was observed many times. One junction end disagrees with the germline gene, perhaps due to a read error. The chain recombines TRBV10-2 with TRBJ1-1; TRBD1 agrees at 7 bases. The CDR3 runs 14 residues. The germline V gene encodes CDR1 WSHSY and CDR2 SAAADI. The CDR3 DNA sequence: TGCGCCAGCAGTCTACAGGGGATCAACACTGAAGCTCTCTTT. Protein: CASSLQGINTEALF.

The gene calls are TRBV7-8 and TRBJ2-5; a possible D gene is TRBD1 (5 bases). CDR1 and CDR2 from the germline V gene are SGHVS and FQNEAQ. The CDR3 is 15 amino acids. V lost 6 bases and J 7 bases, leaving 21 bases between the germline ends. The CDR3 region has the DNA TGTGCCAGCAGACTTGGCGAACTGGGGCTAGGGACCCAGTACTTC. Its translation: CASRLGELGLGTQYF.

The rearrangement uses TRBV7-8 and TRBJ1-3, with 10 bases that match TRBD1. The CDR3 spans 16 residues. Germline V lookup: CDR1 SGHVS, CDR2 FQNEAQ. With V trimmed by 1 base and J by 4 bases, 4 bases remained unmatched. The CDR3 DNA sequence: TGTGCCAGCAGCTTAGAACTGACAGGGGGCGGAAACACCATATATTTT. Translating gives CASSLELTGGGNTIYF. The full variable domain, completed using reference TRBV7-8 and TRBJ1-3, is GAGVSQSPRYKVAKRGQDVALRCDPISGHVSLFWYQQALGQGPEFLTYFQNEAQLDKSGLPSDRFFAERPEGSVSTLKIQRTQQEDSAVYLCASSLELTGGGNTIYFGEGSWLTVV.

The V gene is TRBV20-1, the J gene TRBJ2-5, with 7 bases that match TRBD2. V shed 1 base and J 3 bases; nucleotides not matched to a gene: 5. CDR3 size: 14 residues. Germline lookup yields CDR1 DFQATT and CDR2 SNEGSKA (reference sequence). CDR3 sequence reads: CSARGSAGKETQYF. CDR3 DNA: TGCAGTGCTAGAGGGTCAGCGGGGAAAGAGACCCAGTACTTC.

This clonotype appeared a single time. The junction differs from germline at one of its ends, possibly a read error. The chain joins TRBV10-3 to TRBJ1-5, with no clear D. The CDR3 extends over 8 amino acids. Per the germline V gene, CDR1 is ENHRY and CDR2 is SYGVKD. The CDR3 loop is CAISVSLF. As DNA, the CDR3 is TGTGCCATCAGTGTTAGTCTTTTT.